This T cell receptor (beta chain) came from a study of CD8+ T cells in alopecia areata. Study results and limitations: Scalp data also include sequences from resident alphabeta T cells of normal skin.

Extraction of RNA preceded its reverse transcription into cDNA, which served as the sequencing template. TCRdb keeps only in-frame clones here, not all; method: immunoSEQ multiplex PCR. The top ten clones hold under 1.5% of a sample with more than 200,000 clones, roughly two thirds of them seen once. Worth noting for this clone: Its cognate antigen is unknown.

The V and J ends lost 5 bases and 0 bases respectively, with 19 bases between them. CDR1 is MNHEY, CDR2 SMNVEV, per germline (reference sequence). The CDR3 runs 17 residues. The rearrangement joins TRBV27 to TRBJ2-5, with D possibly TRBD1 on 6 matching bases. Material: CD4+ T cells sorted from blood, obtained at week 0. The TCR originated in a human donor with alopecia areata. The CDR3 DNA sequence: TGTGCCAGCAGTCTCCTCGGACAGCGATATAACCAAGAGACCCAGTACTTC. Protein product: CASSLLGQRYNQETQYF.